This is a list of T cell receptor beta chains from one sample in a study of T-cell reconstitution after alpha-beta-depleted transplantation in children. MiXCR, run by TCRdb on the PCR reads, gives a single entry per CDR3 protein. The data hold about 900,000 distinct CDR3 sequences, with roughly 29% observed a single time. The sequencing here drew on PBMCs, mostly from graft donor cells, taken 360 days after TCRalphabeta/CD19-depleted stem cell transplant. The receptors derive from a boy in the first two years of life who had a stem cell transplant for SCID, so the T cells may come from the graft donor. The CDR3 runs from the conserved cysteine through the conserved F or W. Each record gives: clone size, J gene, D gene, V gene, CDR3 DNA, CDR3 protein. D genes are given only for firm matches. Some rows mark clone size as missing; the rest say once, few, many or name a class of expanded clone.

abundance: NA; j_gene: TRBJ1-5; d_gene: TRBD1; v_gene: TRBV6-5; CDR3nt: TGTGCCAGCAGTTACCAGGGGGGGGCCAATCAGCCCCAGCATTTT; CDR3aa: CASSYQGGANQPQHF
abundance: many; j_gene: TRBJ2-1; d_gene: NA; v_gene: TRBV20-1; CDR3nt: TGCAGTGCCGTGCCTGGGGGCAATGAGCAGTTCTTC; CDR3aa: CSAVPGGNEQFF
abundance: few; j_gene: TRBJ2-1; d_gene: TRBD1; v_gene: TRBV5-5; CDR3nt: TGTGCCAGCAGTCAGGACAGGGGCCCCCCGGAGCAGTTCTTC; CDR3aa: CASSQDRGPPEQFF
abundance: few; j_gene: TRBJ1-6; d_gene: NA; v_gene: TRBV12-3/TRBV12-4; CDR3nt: TGTGCCAGCAGTTTAGTCGCGGGGGCGAGGAATTCACCCCTCCACTTT; CDR3aa: CASSLVAGARNSPLHF
abundance: NA; j_gene: TRBJ1-2; d_gene: NA; v_gene: TRBV10-3; CDR3nt: TGTGCCATCAGTGAGAGGGAGAACTATGGCTACACCTTC; CDR3aa: CAISERENYGYTF
abundance: few; j_gene: TRBJ2-5; d_gene: TRBD2; v_gene: TRBV9; CDR3nt: TGTGCCAGCAGCAAAGGACTAGCGGGGTCGAGGGAGACCCAGTACTTC; CDR3aa: CASSKGLAGSRETQYF
abundance: NA; j_gene: TRBJ2-1; d_gene: TRBD2; v_gene: TRBV4-2; CDR3nt: TGTGCCAGCAGCCAAGATTGGCTAGCGGGGCTCAATGAGCAGTTCTTC; CDR3aa: CASSQDWLAGLNEQFF
abundance: NA; j_gene: TRBJ2-2; d_gene: TRBD1; v_gene: TRBV9; CDR3nt: TGTGCCAGCAGCACCCGACAGGGGGCTGTCGGGGAGCTGTTTTTT; CDR3aa: CASSTRQGAVGELFF
abundance: NA; j_gene: TRBJ2-7; d_gene: TRBD2; v_gene: TRBV20-1; CDR3nt: TGCAGTGCTAGGGGACTGCCGGGAGGTTACGAGCAGTACTTC; CDR3aa: CSARGLPGGYEQYF
abundance: NA; j_gene: TRBJ2-7; d_gene: NA; v_gene: TRBV2; CDR3nt: TGTGCCAGCTCCCAGAGCCGCTCCTACGAGCAGTACTTC; CDR3aa: CASSQSRSYEQYF
abundance: NA; j_gene: TRBJ2-7; d_gene: NA; v_gene: TRBV20-1; CDR3nt: TGCAGTGGTCCGACTGAAAACGGCGTCGAGCAGTACTTC; CDR3aa: CSGPTENGVEQYF
abundance: NA; j_gene: TRBJ1-3; d_gene: NA; v_gene: TRBV12-3/TRBV12-4; CDR3nt: TGTGCCAGCGGGTCAGGGTTTACCATATATTTT; CDR3aa: CASGSGFTIYF
abundance: NA; j_gene: TRBJ2-5; d_gene: NA; v_gene: TRBV28; CDR3nt: TGTGCCATCTCAAGAGGGCCCACACAAGAGACCCAGTACTTC; CDR3aa: CAISRGPTQETQYF
abundance: NA; j_gene: TRBJ1-5; d_gene: NA; v_gene: TRBV5-1; CDR3nt: TGCGCCAGCAGCTTGGGGCCAGAAGGCAATCAGCCCCAGCATTTT; CDR3aa: CASSLGPEGNQPQHF
abundance: NA; j_gene: TRBJ2-2; d_gene: TRBD1; v_gene: TRBV6-5; CDR3nt: TGTGCCAGCAGTTACAGGGGGCCTTCCCATCTAAACACCGGGGAGCTGTTTTTT; CDR3aa: CASSYRGPSHLNTGELFF
abundance: many; j_gene: TRBJ2-1; d_gene: TRBD2; v_gene: TRBV12-3/TRBV12-4; CDR3nt: TGTGCCAGCAGTTTAAGGCCGGGACTATCCCATGAGCAGTTCTTC; CDR3aa: CASSLRPGLSHEQFF
abundance: few; j_gene: TRBJ2-1; d_gene: NA; v_gene: TRBV28; CDR3nt: TGTGCCAGCAGTTTAGAAGATAGGTATGAGCAGTTCTTC; CDR3aa: CASSLEDRYEQFF
abundance: few; j_gene: TRBJ1-1; d_gene: NA; v_gene: TRBV10-3; CDR3nt: TGTGCCATCAGTGGAAAGGAGAACACTGAAGCTTTCTTT; CDR3aa: CAISGKENTEAFF
abundance: NA; j_gene: TRBJ2-5; d_gene: NA; v_gene: TRBV5-1; CDR3nt: TGCGCCAGCAGCTTGGGAGTGTCTCAAGAGACCCAGTACTTC; CDR3aa: CASSLGVSQETQYF
abundance: few; j_gene: TRBJ1-6; d_gene: NA; v_gene: TRBV12-3/TRBV12-4; CDR3nt: TGTGCCAGCAGAGATATATGGGTGAATTCACCCCTCCACTTT; CDR3aa: CASRDIWVNSPLHF
abundance: many; j_gene: TRBJ2-1; d_gene: NA; v_gene: TRBV5-1; CDR3nt: TGCGCCAGCAGCTTGGAGCCAGGAAAGGGCGCCTTCTTC; CDR3aa: CASSLEPGKGAFF
abundance: NA; j_gene: TRBJ1-1; d_gene: NA; v_gene: TRBV7-9; CDR3nt: TGTGCCAGCAGTTTAAAGGGGATGAACACTGAAGCTTTCTTT; CDR3aa: CASSLKGMNTEAFF
abundance: NA; j_gene: TRBJ1-5; d_gene: NA; v_gene: TRBV2; CDR3nt: TGTGCCAGCAGGATGGAAAGCAATCAGCCCCAGCATTTT; CDR3aa: CASRMESNQPQHF
abundance: NA; j_gene: TRBJ1-1; d_gene: TRBD1; v_gene: TRBV18; CDR3nt: TGTGCCAGCTCCCTACAGGGGACGGGGGGCACTGAAGCTTTCTTT; CDR3aa: CASSLQGTGGTEAFF
abundance: few; j_gene: TRBJ2-7; d_gene: TRBD1; v_gene: TRBV15; CDR3nt: TGTGCCACCAGCAGCTCGACAGGGATTCTTTCCTACGAGCAGTACTTC; CDR3aa: CATSSSTGILSYEQYF
abundance: few; j_gene: TRBJ2-2; d_gene: NA; v_gene: TRBV5-1; CDR3nt: TGCGCCAGCAGCGGAGGACAGACGAACACCGGGGAGCTGTTTTTT; CDR3aa: CASSGGQTNTGELFF
abundance: few; j_gene: TRBJ1-6; d_gene: NA; v_gene: TRBV12-3/TRBV12-4; CDR3nt: TGTGCCAGCAGCGCGGGGGTGGGGATTTCACCCCTCCACTTT; CDR3aa: CASSAGVGISPLHF
abundance: few; j_gene: TRBJ1-1; d_gene: TRBD1; v_gene: TRBV7-3; CDR3nt: TGTGCCAGCAGCCCAGGGACAGGGGGCCTCACTGAAGCTTTCTTT; CDR3aa: CASSPGTGGLTEAFF
abundance: NA; j_gene: TRBJ1-1; d_gene: NA; v_gene: TRBV7-9; CDR3nt: TGTGCCGTAGACGACTTCAAAGCTGACACTGAAGCTTTCTTT; CDR3aa: CAVDDFKADTEAFF
abundance: NA; j_gene: TRBJ2-1; d_gene: TRBD2; v_gene: TRBV20-1; CDR3nt: TGCAGTGCTAGAGGTCCATGGACTAGCGGGGGGGCCAAGCAGTTCTTC; CDR3aa: CSARGPWTSGGAKQFF
abundance: NA; j_gene: TRBJ1-2; d_gene: NA; v_gene: TRBV29-1; CDR3nt: TGCAGCGTTGAGTTTGGGGGATATGGCTACACCTTC; CDR3aa: CSVEFGGYGYTF
abundance: NA; j_gene: TRBJ2-2; d_gene: NA; v_gene: TRBV24-1; CDR3nt: TGTGCCACCAGTGGCACACACACCGGGGAGCTGTTTTTT; CDR3aa: CATSGTHTGELFF
abundance: NA; j_gene: TRBJ1-1; d_gene: NA; v_gene: TRBV12-3/TRBV12-4; CDR3nt: TGTGCCAGCAGTTTACACACTGAAGCTTTCTTT; CDR3aa: CASSLHTEAFF
abundance: NA; j_gene: TRBJ2-2; d_gene: NA; v_gene: TRBV5-5; CDR3nt: TGTGCCAGCAGCTTGGGTGCACTCGGGGAGCTGTTTTTT; CDR3aa: CASSLGALGELFF